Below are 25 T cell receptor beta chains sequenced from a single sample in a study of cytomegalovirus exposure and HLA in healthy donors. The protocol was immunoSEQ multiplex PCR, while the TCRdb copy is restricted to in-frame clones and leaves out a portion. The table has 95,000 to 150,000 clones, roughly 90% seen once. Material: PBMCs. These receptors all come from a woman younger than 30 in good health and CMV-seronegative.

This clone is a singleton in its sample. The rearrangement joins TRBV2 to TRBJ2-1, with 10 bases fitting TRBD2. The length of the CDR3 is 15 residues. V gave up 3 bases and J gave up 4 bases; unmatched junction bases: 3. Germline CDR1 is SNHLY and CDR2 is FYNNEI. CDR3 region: CASSEGGLAYNEQFF. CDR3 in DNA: TGTGCCAGCAGTGAGGGGGGACTAGCGTACAATGAGCAGTTCTTC.

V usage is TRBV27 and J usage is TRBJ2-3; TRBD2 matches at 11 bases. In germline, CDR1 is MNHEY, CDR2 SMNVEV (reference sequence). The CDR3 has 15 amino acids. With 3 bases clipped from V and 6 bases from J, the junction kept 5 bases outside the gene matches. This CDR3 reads CASSFPSGGYDTQYF. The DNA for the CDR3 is TGTGCCAGCAGTTTCCCTAGCGGGGGGTATGATACGCAGTATTTT.

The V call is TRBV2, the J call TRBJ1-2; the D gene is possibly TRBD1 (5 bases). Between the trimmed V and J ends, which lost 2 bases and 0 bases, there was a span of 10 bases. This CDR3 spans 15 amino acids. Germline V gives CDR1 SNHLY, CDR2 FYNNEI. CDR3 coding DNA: TGTGCCAGCAGTGAATCCAGGGTAGCTAACTATGGCTACACCTTC. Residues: CASSESRVANYGYTF.

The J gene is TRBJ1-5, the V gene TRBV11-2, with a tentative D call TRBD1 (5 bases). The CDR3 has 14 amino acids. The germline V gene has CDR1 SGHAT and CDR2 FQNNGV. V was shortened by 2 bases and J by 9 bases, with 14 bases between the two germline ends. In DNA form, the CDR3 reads TGTGCCAGCAGCTTAAGGGGATCGTCGTCGCCCCAGCATTTT. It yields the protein CASSLRGSSSPQHF.

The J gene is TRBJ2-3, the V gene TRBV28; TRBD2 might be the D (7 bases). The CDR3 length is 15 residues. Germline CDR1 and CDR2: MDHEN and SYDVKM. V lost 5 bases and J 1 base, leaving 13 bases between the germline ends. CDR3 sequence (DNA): TGTGCCAGCAGTGGGGGGGCTAGCGGCACAGATACGCAGTATTTT. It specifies CASSGGASGTDTQYF. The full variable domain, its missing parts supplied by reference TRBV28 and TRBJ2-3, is DVKVTQSSRYLVKRTGEKVFLECVQDMDHENMFWYRQDPGLGLRLIYFSYDVKMKEKGDIPEGYSVSREKKERFSLILESASTNQTSMYLCASSGGASGTDTQYFGPGTRLTVL.

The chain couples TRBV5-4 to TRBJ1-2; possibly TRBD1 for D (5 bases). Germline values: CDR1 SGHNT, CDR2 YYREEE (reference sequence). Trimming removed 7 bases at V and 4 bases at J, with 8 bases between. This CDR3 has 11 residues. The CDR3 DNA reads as TGTGCCAGCGGGGGGATCTATGGCTACACCTTC. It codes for CASGGIYGYTF.

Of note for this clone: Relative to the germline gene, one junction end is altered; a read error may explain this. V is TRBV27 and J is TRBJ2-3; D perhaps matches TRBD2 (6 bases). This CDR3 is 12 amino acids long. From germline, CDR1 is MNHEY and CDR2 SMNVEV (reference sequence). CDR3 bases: TGTGCCAGCAGTTTATCAGTCGGGAGCCTGAATTTT. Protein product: CASSLSVGSLNF.

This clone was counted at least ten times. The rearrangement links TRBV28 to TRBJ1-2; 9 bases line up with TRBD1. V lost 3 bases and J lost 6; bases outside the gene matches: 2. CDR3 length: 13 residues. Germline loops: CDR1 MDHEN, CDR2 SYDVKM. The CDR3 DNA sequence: TGTGCCAGCAGTTTGGACAGGGGTCATGGCTACACCTTC. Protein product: CASSLDRGHGYTF.

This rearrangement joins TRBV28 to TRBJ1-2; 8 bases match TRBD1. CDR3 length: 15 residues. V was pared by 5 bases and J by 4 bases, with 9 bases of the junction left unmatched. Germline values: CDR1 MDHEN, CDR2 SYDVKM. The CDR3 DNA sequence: TGTGCCAGCAGTCCACGGGACAGGCGTGGCTATGGCTACACCTTC. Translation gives CASSPRDRRGYGYTF.

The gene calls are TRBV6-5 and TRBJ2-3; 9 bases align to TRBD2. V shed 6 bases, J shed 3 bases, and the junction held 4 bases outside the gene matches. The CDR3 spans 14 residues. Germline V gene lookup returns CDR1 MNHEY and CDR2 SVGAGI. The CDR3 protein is CASSQSGGTDTQYF. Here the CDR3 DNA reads TGTGCCAGCAGCCAAAGCGGGGGGACAGATACGCAGTATTTT.

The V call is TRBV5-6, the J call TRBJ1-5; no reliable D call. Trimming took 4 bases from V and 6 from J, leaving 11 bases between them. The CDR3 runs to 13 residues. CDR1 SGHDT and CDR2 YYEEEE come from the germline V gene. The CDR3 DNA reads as TGTGCCAGCAGCCTGGGAGGTACTCAGCCCCAGCATTTT. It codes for CASSLGGTQPQHF.

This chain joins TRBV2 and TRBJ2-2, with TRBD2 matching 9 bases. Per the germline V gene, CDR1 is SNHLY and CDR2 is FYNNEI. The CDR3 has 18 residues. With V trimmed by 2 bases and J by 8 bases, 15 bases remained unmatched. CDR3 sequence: CASSELGVAGVGWGELFF. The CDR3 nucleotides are TGTGCCAGCAGTGAACTGGGAGTAGCGGGAGTAGGCTGGGGGGAGCTGTTTTTT.

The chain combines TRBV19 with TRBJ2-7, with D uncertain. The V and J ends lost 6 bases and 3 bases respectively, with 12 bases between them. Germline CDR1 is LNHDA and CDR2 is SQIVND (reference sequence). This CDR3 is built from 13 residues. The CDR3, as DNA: TGTGCCAGTAGCCCATACTTAGACTACGAGCAGTACTTC. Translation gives CASSPYLDYEQYF.

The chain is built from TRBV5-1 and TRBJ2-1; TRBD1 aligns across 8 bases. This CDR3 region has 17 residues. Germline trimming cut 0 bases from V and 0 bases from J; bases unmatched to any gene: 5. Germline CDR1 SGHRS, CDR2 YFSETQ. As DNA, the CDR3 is TGCGCCAGCAGCTTGGCCGGACAGGGAGGCTCCTACAATGAGCAGTTCTTC. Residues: CASSLAGQGGSYNEQFF.

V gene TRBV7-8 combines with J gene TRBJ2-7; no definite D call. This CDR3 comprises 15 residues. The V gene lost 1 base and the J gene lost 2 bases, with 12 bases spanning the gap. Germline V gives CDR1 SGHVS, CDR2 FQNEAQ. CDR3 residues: CASSLVAPSTYEQYF. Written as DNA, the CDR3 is TGTGCCAGCAGCTTAGTAGCACCCTCGACCTACGAGCAGTACTTC.

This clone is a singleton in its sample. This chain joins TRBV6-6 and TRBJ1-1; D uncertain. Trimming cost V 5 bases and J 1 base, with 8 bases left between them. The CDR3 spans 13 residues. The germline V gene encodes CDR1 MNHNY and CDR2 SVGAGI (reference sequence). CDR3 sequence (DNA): TGTGCCAGCAGTCGGAGTTCGAACACTGAAGCTTTCTTT. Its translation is CASSRSSNTEAFF.

This CDR3 reads CASSSAAGSSTDTQYF. In DNA form, the CDR3 reads TGTGCCAGCAGCTCCGCAGCGGGCTCTAGCACAGATACGCAGTATTTT. The chain combines TRBV5-4 with TRBJ2-3; D may be TRBD2 (6 bases). From germline, CDR1 is SGHNT and CDR2 YYREEE (reference sequence). The CDR3 length is 16 residues. The V gene lost 3 bases and the J gene lost 0 bases, with 14 bases spanning the gap. Full variable domain (missing parts from reference TRBV5-4 and TRBJ2-3): ETGVTQSPTHLIKTRGQQVTLRCSSQSGHNTVSWYQQALGQGPQFIFQYYREEENGRGNFPPRFSGLQFPNYSSELNVNALELDDSALYLCASSSAAGSSTDTQYFGPGTRLTVL.

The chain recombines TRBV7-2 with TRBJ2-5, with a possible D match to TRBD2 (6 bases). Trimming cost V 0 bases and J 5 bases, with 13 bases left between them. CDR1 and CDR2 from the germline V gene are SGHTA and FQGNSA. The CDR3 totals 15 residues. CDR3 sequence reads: CASSLAGSGRETQYF. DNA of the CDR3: TGTGCCAGCAGCTTAGCTGGGTCAGGGAGGGAGACCCAGTACTTC.

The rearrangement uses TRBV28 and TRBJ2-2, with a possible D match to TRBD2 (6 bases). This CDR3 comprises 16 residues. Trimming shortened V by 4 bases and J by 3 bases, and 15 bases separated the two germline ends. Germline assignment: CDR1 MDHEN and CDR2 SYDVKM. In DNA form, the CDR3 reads TGTGCCAGCAGTTCTCAAGGGACTCGGGACACCGGGGAGCTGTTTTTT. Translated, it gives CASSSQGTRDTGELFF. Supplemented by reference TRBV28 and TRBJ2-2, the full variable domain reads DVKVTQSSRYLVKRTGEKVFLECVQDMDHENMFWYRQDPGLGLRLIYFSYDVKMKEKGDIPEGYSVSREKKERFSLILESASTNQTSMYLCASSSQGTRDTGELFFGEGSRLTVL.

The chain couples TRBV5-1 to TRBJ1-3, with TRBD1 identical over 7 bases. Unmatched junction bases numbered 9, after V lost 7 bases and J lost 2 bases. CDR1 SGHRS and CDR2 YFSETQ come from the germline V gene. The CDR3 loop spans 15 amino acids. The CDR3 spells CASAQVQGAGNTIYF. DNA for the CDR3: TGCGCCAGCGCCCAAGTCCAGGGGGCTGGAAACACCATATATTTT.

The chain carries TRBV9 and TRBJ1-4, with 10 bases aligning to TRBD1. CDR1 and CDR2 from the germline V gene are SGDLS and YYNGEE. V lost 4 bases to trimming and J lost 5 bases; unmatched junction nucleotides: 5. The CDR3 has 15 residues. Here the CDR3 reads CASSQRGQGNEKLFF. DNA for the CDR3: TGTGCCAGCAGCCAGAGGGGACAGGGGAATGAAAAACTGTTTTTT.

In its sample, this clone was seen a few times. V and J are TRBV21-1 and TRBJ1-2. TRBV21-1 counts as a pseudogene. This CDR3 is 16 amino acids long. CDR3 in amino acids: CASKTRGEVANYGYTF. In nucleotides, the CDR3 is TGTGCCAGCAAGACTCGGGGGGAGGTGGCTAACTATGGCTACACCTTC.

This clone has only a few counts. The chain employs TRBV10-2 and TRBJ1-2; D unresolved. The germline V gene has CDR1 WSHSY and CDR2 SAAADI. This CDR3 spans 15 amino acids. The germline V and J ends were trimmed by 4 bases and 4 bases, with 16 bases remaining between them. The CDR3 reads CASSGFRGNPYGYTF. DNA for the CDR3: TGCGCCAGCAGTGGTTTCAGAGGGAATCCCTATGGCTACACCTTC.

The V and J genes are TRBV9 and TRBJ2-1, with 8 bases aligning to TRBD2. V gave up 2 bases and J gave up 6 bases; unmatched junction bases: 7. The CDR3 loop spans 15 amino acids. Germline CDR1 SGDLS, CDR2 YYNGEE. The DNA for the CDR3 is TGTGCCAGCAGCGTTAGCGGGATTGGTCGCAATGAGCAGTTCTTC. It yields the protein CASSVSGIGRNEQFF.

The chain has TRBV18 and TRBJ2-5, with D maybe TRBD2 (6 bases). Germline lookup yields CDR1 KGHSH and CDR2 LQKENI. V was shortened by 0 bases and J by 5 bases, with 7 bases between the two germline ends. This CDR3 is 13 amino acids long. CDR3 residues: CASSPPGRETQYF. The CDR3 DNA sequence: TGTGCCAGCTCACCACCTGGGAGGGAGACCCAGTACTTC.